Described below is a single T cell receptor (beta chain) sequence and its context. This sample was taken from a study of blood T cell repertoires in COVID-19. Overall study context: Both acute and convalescent COVID-19 samples were obtained from the United States, Italy and Spain. T cells, B-cell-depleted T cells, or PBMCs supplied cDNA or gDNA.

Original methodology: Estimates of nucleated cell counts were drawn from the amplification of reference gene primers. Here immunoSEQ multiplex PCR was the method, and the copy in TCRdb shows in-frame clones only, minus some. That table supplies the V and J calls and clone size; D and trimming were determined from the DNA. The sample contains approximately 110,000 clones, roughly 85% of which appear only once. With 4 bases removed from V and 6 bases from J, the gap between germline ends came to 14 bases. Germline V gene sequence: CDR1 MGHRA, CDR2 YSYEKL. There are 14 residues in the CDR3. The V call is TRBV4-1, the J call TRBJ2-3; TRBD1 is a possible D gene (6 bases). The clonotype comes from a woman in her fifties or sixties with acute or convalescent COVID-19. The sequenced material came from peripheral blood. As DNA, the CDR3 is TGCGCCAGCAGCCCAGCGCCTAGGGGGGATACGCAGTATTTT. Amino acids: CASSPAPRGDTQYF.